The 20 T cell receptor beta chains below come from one sample, sequenced in a study of blood T cell repertoires in COVID-19 (dated by TCRdb to 2018 to 2021). Library prep was done by the immunoSEQ multiplex PCR assay. This is the immuneACCESS table as TCRdb keeps it, with only in-frame sequences that have V and J called. A part of the clones is gone; compared with another copy, unresolved V genes explain less than half, and the rest is unexplained. Counted in this sample were 350,000 to 450,000 clones; approximately 91% of them appeared once. Roughly 0.86% of the sample is in the top ten clones. The sequencing input was PBMCs or T cells enriched from blood (not recorded which). Receptors originate from a woman aged 40 to 50 who had been exposed to COVID-19.

The CDR3 DNA sequence: TGCGCCAGCAGCTTGGATTTACGAACAGGGCCGTCTGGAAACACCATATATTTT. The encoded protein is CASSLDLRTGPSGNTIYF. The chain couples TRBV5-1 to TRBJ1-3, with D perhaps matching TRBD1 (6 bases). Trimming cost V 0 bases and J 1 base, with 17 bases left between them. The germline V gene encodes CDR1 SGHRS and CDR2 YFSETQ. This CDR3 spans 18 amino acids.

A remark on this clone: One end of the junction does not line up with germline, which may come from a read error. The chain is built from TRBV7-7 and TRBJ2-2; weak D call: TRBD2 (5 bases). This CDR3 has 15 residues. Germline assignment: CDR1 SSHAT and CDR2 FNYEAQ (reference sequence). The CDR3, as DNA: TGTGCTAGCAGCTTACAGACTACGAACACCGGGGAGCTGTTTTTT. Protein product: CASSLQTTNTGELFF.

CDR3 sequence (DNA): TGTGCCAGCAGCCTTTGGTGGGGGGGAGGGTCCTATAATTCACCCCTCCACTTT. Translated, it gives CASSLWWGGGSYNSPLHF. This chain uses TRBV7-2 with TRBJ1-6, with D perhaps TRBD1 (5 bases). The CDR3 loop spans 18 amino acids. The germline V gene encodes CDR1 SGHTA and CDR2 FQGNSA. V lost 5 bases and J lost 1, with 18 bases in between. The full variable domain, in which reference TRBV7-2 and TRBJ1-6 provide the parts outside the CDR3, is GAGVSQSPSNKVTEKGKDVELRCDPISGHTALYWYRQSLGQGLEFLIYFQGNSAPDKSGLPSDRFSAERTGGSVSTLTIQRTQQEDSAVYLCASSLWWGGGSYNSPLHFGNGTRLTVT.

The chain joins TRBV19 to TRBJ1-5; 11 bases are a match to TRBD1. The CDR3 is 16 amino acids. In germline, CDR1 is LNHDA, CDR2 SQIVND (reference sequence). With 4 bases clipped from V and 0 bases from J, the junction kept 2 bases outside the gene matches. The CDR3 is CASSRTGGLSNQPQHF. The CDR3 DNA sequence: TGTGCCAGTAGTAGGACAGGGGGCCTTAGCAATCAGCCCCAGCATTTT.

The chain is built from TRBV5-1 and TRBJ2-7, with 7 nucleotides matching TRBD1. V was clipped by 0 bases and J by 3 bases; unmatched bases: 3. The CDR3 runs to 14 residues. Looked up from germline, CDR1 is SGHRS and CDR2 is YFSETQ. CDR3 DNA sequence: TGCGCCAGCAGCTTGGCGGGACAGAACTACGAGCAGTACTTC. Its translation is CASSLAGQNYEQYF.

The chain carries TRBV30 and TRBJ1-2; D is possibly TRBD1 (5 bases). This CDR3 has 16 residues. Germline-derived CDR1 and CDR2 are GTSNPN and SVGIG (reference sequence). Trimming shortened V by 2 bases and J by 1 base, and 17 bases separated the two germline ends. The CDR3 is CAWSRAMTRGNYGYTF. The CDR3 nucleotides are TGTGCCTGGAGTCGAGCGATGACTAGGGGTAACTATGGCTACACCTTC.

The rearrangement uses TRBV18 and TRBJ2-5; tentatively, D is TRBD2 (6 bases). Germline CDR1 and CDR2: KGHSH and LQKENI. CDR3 length: 16 residues. Trimming took off 6 bases at V and 0 bases at J, with 17 bases between the two ends. The CDR3 spells CASSPTQAGHQETQYF. CDR3 DNA: TGTGCCAGCTCTCCTACTCAAGCGGGCCACCAAGAGACCCAGTACTTC.

V is TRBV5-1 and J is TRBJ1-1; perhaps TRBD1 as D (6 bases). V shed 2 bases and J shed 0 bases, with 11 bases lying between them. In germline, CDR1 is SGHRS, CDR2 YFSETQ. The CDR3 totals 15 residues. CDR3: CASSLGQLLNTEAFF. In DNA, the CDR3 is TGCGCCAGCAGCTTAGGACAGCTACTGAACACTGAAGCTTTCTTT.

The rearrangement joins TRBV2 to TRBJ1-1, with D unresolved. Germline V gene sequence: CDR1 SNHLY, CDR2 FYNNEI. The length of the CDR3 is 13 residues. The V and J ends lost 4 bases and 1 base respectively, with 7 bases between them. The CDR3 sequence: CASSVESNTEAFF. CDR3 bases: TGTGCCAGCAGTGTTGAGTCGAACACTGAAGCTTTCTTT.

This rearrangement joins TRBV11-2 to TRBJ1-6, with D perhaps matching TRBD1 (6 bases). The CDR3 has 15 amino acids. V gave up 0 bases and J gave up 7 bases, with 10 bases separating them. The germline V gene has CDR1 SGHAT and CDR2 FQNNGV. CDR3 sequence (DNA): TGTGCCAGCAGCTTAGATGGGAGGGGGAATTCACCCCTCCACTTT. Protein sequence: CASSLDGRGNSPLHF.

CDR3 in DNA: TGTGCCAGCAGGATAGCGTTTGAGCAGTTCTTC. Translated, it gives CASRIAFEQFF. V usage is TRBV12-3 or TRBV12-4 and J usage is TRBJ2-1, with D perhaps matching TRBD2 (5 bases). The CDR3 length is 11 residues. Trimming left V 6 bases short and J 9 bases short, with 9 bases between.

This clone was seen just once. V usage is TRBV6-2 or TRBV6-3 and J usage is TRBJ1-5, with D uncertain. Germline values: CDR1 MNHEY, CDR2 SVGEGT. CDR3 length: 17 amino acids. V shed 0 bases and J shed 5 bases, with 17 bases lying between them. CDR3 coding DNA: TGTGCCAGCAGTTACTCGACTTGGTCAGTTAAGGATCAGCCCCAGCATTTT. It translates to CASSYSTWSVKDQPQHF.

The chain is built from TRBV2 and TRBJ1-2; 7 bases align to TRBD1. Germline V gene sequence: CDR1 SNHLY, CDR2 FYNNEI. The trim removed 7 bases at V and 3 bases at J, leaving 8 bases unmatched. The CDR3 is 14 residues long. The CDR3 loop is CASISRQGYYGYTF. The CDR3 DNA reads as TGTGCCAGCATCTCTCGACAGGGTTACTATGGCTACACCTTC.

This rearrangement joins TRBV5-8 to TRBJ1-2, with D maybe TRBD1 (5 bases). With 4 bases removed from V and 4 bases from J, the gap between germline ends came to 26 bases. This CDR3 is built from 18 residues. CDR1 is SGHTS, CDR2 YDEGEE, per germline. The CDR3 coding sequence is TGTGCCAGCAGCCTCGACAGACTCAAGCCGTCATCACTCTATGGCTACACCTTC. The encoded protein is CASSLDRLKPSSLYGYTF.

This clone was recorded a few times. The chain links TRBV7-9 to TRBJ2-7; possibly TRBD1 for D (5 bases). The CDR3 has 13 amino acids. Germline V gene lookup returns CDR1 SEHNR and CDR2 FQNEAQ (reference sequence). Trimming removed 5 bases from V and 2 bases from J, with 10 bases in between. DNA of the CDR3: TGTGCCAGCAGCCACAGGTTAACCTACGAGCAGTACTTC. As protein: CASSHRLTYEQYF.

The chain recombines TRBV23-1 with TRBJ1-6, with 10 bases fitting TRBD1. TRBV23-1 is marked as an open reading frame, function uncertain. J was trimmed by 4 bases and V by 2 bases; bases with no gene match: 20. The CDR3 loop spans 22 amino acids. The CDR3 protein is CASSQIRRDRGNFSIYNSPLHF. The CDR3, as DNA: TGCGCCAGCAGTCAAATCCGCCGGGACAGGGGAAATTTCTCCATATATAATTCACCCCTCCACTTT.

The gene calls are TRBV18 and TRBJ1-5; D unclear. Trimming removed 0 bases from V and 4 bases from J, with 13 bases in between. The CDR3 is 16 amino acids. The germline V gene encodes CDR1 KGHSH and CDR2 LQKENI. CDR3 loop: CASSPPYSGGNQPQHF. CDR3 DNA sequence: TGTGCCAGCTCACCACCGTATTCAGGAGGAAATCAGCCCCAGCATTTT.

V gene TRBV6-5 combines with J gene TRBJ1-5; D gene ambiguous. V was clipped by 5 bases and J by 0 bases, with 8 bases between them. From germline, CDR1 is MNHEY and CDR2 SVGAGI. The CDR3 is made up of 14 amino acids. The CDR3 region is CASSPMFSNQPQHF. The CDR3, as DNA: TGTGCCAGCAGTCCTATGTTTAGCAATCAGCCCCAGCATTTT.

The gene calls are TRBV18 and TRBJ2-5; 8 nucleotides align to TRBD2. CDR1 KGHSH and CDR2 LQKENI come from the germline V gene. Trimming cost V 3 bases and J 5 bases; bases outside gene matches: 5. This CDR3 has 14 residues. The CDR3 nucleotides are TGTGCCAGCTCACCCGGGACTAGGATGGAGACCCAGTACTTC. It codes for CASSPGTRMETQYF.

The chain joins TRBV18 to TRBJ2-7; D gene ambiguous. Per the germline V gene, CDR1 is KGHSH and CDR2 is LQKENI. The CDR3 contains 13 residues. With 3 bases removed from V and 0 bases from J, the gap between germline ends came to 6 bases. CDR3 nucleotides: TGTGCCAGCTCACCGACAAGCTCCTACGAGCAGTACTTC. Its translation is CASSPTSSYEQYF.